This T cell receptor (beta chain) derives from a study of cytomegalovirus exposure and HLA in healthy donors. Study-wide results and caveats: In all likelihood, a cluster of highly shared sequence variants was a sequencing artifact. The dataset shows that most TCR sequences were rare, while some public TCRs occurred in many donors. Per a later analysis, about 17,000 TCR beta sequences showed association with HLA alleles at 0.05 false discovery rate.

Concerning this clone itself: What it recognizes is unknown.

13 Jbeta primers and 60 Vbeta primers were used for the PCR. Repertoires were generated with immunoSEQ multiplex PCR, while TCRdb's copy carries only in-frame clones and drops some. The table has 200,000 to 300,000 clones, roughly 78% seen once. Germline V CDR1 and CDR2: SGHTA, FQGNSA. The CDR3 sequence is 14 residues long. The V and J ends lost 5 bases and 1 base, in that order; junction bases with no gene match: 4. The chain is built from TRBV7-2 and TRBJ1-2, with 7 bases fitting TRBD1. Sequences were obtained from PBMCs. The TCR comes from a boy aged 5-17 years in good health and CMV-seronegative. In DNA, the CDR3 is TGTGCCAGCAGCGCGGGGACAGTTAACTATGGCTACACCTTC. Translating it yields CASSAGTVNYGYTF.